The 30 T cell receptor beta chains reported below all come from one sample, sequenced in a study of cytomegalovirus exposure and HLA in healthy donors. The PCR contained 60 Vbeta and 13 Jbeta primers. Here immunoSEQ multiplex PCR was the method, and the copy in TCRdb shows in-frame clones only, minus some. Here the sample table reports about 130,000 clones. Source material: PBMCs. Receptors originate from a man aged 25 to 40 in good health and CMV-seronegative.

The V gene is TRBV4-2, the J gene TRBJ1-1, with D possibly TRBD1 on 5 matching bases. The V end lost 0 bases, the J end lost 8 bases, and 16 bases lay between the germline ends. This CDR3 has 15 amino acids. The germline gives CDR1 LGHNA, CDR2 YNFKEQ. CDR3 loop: CASSQERLPGGEAFF. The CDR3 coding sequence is TGTGCCAGCAGCCAAGAGCGGCTACCGGGGGGAGAAGCTTTCTTT.

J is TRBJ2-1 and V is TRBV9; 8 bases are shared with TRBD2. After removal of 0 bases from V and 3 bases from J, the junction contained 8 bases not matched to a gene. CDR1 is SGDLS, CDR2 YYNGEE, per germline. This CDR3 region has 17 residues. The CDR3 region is CASSVGPAGDFYNEQFF. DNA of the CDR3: TGTGCCAGCAGCGTAGGGCCAGCGGGAGACTTCTACAATGAGCAGTTCTTC.

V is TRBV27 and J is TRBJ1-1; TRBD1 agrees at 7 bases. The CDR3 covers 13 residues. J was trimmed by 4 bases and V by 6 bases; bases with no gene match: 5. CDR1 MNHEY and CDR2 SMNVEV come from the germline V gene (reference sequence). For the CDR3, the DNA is TGTGCCAGCAGCCTGACAGGGATCACTGAAGCTTTCTTT. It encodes CASSLTGITEAFF.

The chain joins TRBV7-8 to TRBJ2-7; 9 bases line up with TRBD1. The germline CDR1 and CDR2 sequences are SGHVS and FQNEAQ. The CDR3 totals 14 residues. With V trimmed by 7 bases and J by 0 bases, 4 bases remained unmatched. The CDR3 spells CASTGDRDSYEQYF. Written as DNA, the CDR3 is TGTGCCAGCACCGGGGACAGGGACTCCTACGAGCAGTACTTC.

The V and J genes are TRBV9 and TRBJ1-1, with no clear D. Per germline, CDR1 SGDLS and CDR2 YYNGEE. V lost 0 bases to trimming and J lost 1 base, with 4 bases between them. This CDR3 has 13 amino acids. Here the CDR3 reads CASSVEQNTEAFF. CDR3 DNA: TGTGCCAGCAGCGTAGAGCAGAACACTGAAGCTTTCTTT.

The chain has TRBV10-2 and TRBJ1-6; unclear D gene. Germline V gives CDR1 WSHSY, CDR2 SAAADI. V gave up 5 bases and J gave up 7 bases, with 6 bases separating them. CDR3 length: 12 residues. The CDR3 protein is CASSTGNSPLHF. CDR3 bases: TGCGCCAGCAGTACCGGGAATTCACCCCTCCACTTT.

CDR3 loop: CASSDLETQYF. The DNA for the CDR3 is TGTGCCAGCAGTGACTTGGAGACCCAGTACTTC. The rearrangement joins TRBV6-1 to TRBJ2-5, with D hard to call. Germline-derived CDR1 and CDR2 are MNHNS and SASEGT. Trimming stripped 3 bases from V and 5 bases from J, with 4 bases between. The CDR3 is 11 amino acids.

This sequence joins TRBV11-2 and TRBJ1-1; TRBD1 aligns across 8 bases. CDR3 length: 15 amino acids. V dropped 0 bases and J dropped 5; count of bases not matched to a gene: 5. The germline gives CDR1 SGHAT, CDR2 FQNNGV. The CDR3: CASSLDQTGATEAFF. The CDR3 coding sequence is TGTGCCAGCAGCTTAGATCAGACAGGGGCGACTGAAGCTTTCTTT.

The CDR3 DNA follows: TGTGCCAGCACCCCGGGGTTTTCGAGCTCCTACGAGCAGTACTTC. As protein: CASTPGFSSSYEQYF. The chain is built from TRBV28 and TRBJ2-7, with D perhaps TRBD2 (5 bases). Germline assignment: CDR1 MDHEN and CDR2 SYDVKM. V lost 7 bases and J lost 0, with 16 bases in between. This CDR3 contains 15 residues. The complete variable domain, with remaining parts taken from reference TRBV28 and TRBJ2-7, reads DVKVTQSSRYLVKRTGEKVFLECVQDMDHENMFWYRQDPGLGLRLIYFSYDVKMKEKGDIPEGYSVSREKKERFSLILESASTNQTSMYLCASTPGFSSSYEQYFGPGTRLTVT.

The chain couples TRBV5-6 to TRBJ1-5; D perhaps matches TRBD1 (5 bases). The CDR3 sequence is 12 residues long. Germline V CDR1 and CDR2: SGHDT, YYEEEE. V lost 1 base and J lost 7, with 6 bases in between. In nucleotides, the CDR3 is TGTGCCAGCAGCTTGCGGGGGCAGCCCCAGCATTTT. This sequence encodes CASSLRGQPQHF.

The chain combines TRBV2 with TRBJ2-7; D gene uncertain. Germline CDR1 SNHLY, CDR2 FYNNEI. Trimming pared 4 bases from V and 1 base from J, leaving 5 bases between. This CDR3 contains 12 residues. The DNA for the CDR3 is TGTGCCAGCAGTGCGACATCCTACGAGCAGTACTTC. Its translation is CASSATSYEQYF.

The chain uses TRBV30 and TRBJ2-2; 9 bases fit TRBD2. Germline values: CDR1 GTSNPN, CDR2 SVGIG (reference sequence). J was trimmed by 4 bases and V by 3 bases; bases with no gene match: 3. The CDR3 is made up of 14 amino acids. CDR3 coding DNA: TGTGCCTGGAGGGGACTAGCTCGCACCGGGGAGCTGTTTTTT. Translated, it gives CAWRGLARTGELFF.

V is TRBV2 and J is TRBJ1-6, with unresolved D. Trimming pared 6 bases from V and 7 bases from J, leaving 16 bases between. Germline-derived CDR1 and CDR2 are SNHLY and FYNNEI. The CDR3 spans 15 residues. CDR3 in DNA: TGTGCCAGCAGGACAACGCTGGCACCAAATTCACCCCTCCACTTT. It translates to CASRTTLAPNSPLHF.

The CDR3 is CASSRSGTGRSYEQYF. CDR3 bases: TGTGCCAGCAGCCGCTCCGGGACAGGGCGCTCCTACGAGCAGTACTTC. The chain recombines TRBV4-2 with TRBJ2-5; TRBD1 agrees at 9 bases. The closer fit of TRBJ2-7 to the DNA end suggests the J call may be wrong. The CDR3 spans 16 residues. Germline loops: CDR1 LGHNA, CDR2 YNFKEQ.

The CDR3 spells CASSPQGAEAFF. In nucleotides, the CDR3 is TGCGCCAGCAGCCCACAGGGCGCTGAAGCTTTCTTT. The chain recombines TRBV5-1 with TRBJ1-1, with D possibly matching TRBD1 (6 bases). Germline-derived CDR1 and CDR2 are SGHRS and YFSETQ. CDR3 size: 12 residues. Trimming removed 4 bases from V and 6 bases from J, with 10 bases in between.

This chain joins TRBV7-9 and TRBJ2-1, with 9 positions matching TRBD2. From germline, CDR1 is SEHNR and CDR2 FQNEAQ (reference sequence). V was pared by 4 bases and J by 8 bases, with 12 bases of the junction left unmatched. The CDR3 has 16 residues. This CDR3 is CASSSQPAGGNHEQFF. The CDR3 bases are TGTGCCAGCAGCTCCCAGCCAGCGGGAGGTAATCATGAGCAGTTCTTC.

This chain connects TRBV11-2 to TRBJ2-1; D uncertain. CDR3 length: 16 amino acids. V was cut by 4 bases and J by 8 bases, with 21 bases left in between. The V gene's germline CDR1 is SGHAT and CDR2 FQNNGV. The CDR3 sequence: CASSSRRSDLSYEQFF. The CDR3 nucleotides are TGTGCCAGCAGCTCTCGGCGGAGCGATCTATCCTATGAGCAGTTCTTC.

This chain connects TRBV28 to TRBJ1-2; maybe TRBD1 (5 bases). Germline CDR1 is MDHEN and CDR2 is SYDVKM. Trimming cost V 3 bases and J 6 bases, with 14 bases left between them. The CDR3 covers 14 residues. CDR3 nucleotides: TGTGCCAGCAGTTTCCGGGACTTAAGGGATGGCTACACCTTC. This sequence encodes CASSFRDLRDGYTF.

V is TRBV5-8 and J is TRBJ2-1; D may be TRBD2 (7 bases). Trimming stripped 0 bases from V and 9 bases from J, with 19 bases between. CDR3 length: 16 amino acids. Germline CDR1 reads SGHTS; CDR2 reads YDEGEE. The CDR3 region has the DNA TGTGCCAGCAGCTTGGCCAAGGGGGAGGGCACGTTTGAGCAGTTCTTC. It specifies CASSLAKGEGTFEQFF.

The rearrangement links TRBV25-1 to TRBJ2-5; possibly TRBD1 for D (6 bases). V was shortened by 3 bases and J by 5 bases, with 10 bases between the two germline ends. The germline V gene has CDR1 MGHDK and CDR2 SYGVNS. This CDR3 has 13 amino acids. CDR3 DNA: TGTGCCAGCAGTGACACAACAGGGGAGACCCAGTACTTC. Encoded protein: CASSDTTGETQYF.

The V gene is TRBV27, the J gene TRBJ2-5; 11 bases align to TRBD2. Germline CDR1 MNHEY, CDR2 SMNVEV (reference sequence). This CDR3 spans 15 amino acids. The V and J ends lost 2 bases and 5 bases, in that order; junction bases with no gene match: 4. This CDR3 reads CASSLLAGGGETQYF. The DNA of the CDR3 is TGTGCCAGCAGTTTACTAGCGGGAGGCGGGGAGACCCAGTACTTC.

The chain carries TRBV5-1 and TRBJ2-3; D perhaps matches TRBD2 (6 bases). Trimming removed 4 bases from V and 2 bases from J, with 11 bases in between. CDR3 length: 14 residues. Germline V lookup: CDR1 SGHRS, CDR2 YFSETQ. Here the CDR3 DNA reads TGCGCCAGCAGCGTTACTAGCATCACAGATACGCAGTATTTT. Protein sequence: CASSVTSITDTQYF.

The CDR3 loop is CAWSVQQGGGYGYTF. CDR3 nucleotide sequence: TGTGCCTGGAGTGTTCAACAGGGTGGGGGCTATGGCTACACCTTC. The V gene is TRBV30, the J gene TRBJ1-2, with a tentative D call TRBD1 (6 bases). The V and J ends lost 0 bases and 4 bases respectively, with 15 bases between them. In germline, CDR1 is GTSNPN, CDR2 SVGIG (reference sequence). This CDR3 contains 15 residues.

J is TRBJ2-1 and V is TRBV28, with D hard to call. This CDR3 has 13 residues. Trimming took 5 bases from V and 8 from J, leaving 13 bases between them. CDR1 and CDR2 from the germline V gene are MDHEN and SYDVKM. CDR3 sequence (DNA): TGTGCCAGCAGTATGGGCCGGCGCGATGAGCAGTTCTTC. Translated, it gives CASSMGRRDEQFF.

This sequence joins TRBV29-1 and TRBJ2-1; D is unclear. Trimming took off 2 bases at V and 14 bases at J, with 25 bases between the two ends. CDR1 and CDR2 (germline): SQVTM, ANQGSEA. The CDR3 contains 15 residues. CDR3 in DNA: TGCAGCGTTGAATCAGATTTAGCCATCATCGGTAGTAAGTTCTTC. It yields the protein CSVESDLAIIGSKFF.

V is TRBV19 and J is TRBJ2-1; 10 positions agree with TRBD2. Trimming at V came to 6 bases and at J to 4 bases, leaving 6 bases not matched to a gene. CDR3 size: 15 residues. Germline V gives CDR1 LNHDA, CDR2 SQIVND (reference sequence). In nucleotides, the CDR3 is TGTGCCAGTAGACGGACTAGCGGCTATTACAATGAGCAGTTCTTC. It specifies CASRRTSGYYNEQFF.

The CDR3 coding sequence is TGTGCCAGCAGTTTAGCAGACTATACGCAGTATTTT. Translation: CASSLADYTQYF. J is TRBJ2-3 and V is TRBV28; D not certain. V gave up 2 bases and J gave up 7 bases, with 7 bases separating them. CDR1 and CDR2 (germline): MDHEN, SYDVKM. The CDR3 length is 12 residues.

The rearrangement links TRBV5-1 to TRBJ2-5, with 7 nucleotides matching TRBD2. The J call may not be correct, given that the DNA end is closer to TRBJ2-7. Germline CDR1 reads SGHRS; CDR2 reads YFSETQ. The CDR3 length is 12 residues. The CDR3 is CASSLGGGEQYF. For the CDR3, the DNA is TGCGCCAGCAGCTTGGGGGGGGGCGAGCAGTACTTC.

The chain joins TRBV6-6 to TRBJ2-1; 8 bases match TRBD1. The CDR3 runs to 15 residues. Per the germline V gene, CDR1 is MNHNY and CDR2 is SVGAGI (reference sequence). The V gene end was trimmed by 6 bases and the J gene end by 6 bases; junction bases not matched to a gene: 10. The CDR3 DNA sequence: TGTGCCAGCAGAGACCACTCGGACAGGGCCAATGAGCAGTTCTTC. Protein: CASRDHSDRANEQFF.

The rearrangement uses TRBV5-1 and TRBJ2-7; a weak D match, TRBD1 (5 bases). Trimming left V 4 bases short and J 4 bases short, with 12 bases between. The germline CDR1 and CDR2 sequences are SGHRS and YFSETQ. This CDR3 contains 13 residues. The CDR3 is CASSPWGSYEQYF. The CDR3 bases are TGCGCCAGCAGCCCCTGGGGCTCATACGAGCAGTACTTC.